Given below is one TCR beta chain in context. This specimen comes from a study of blood T cell repertoires in COVID-19. The CDR3 covers 11 residues. Germline CDR1 reads MRHNA; CDR2 reads SNTAGT. Sequencing used immunoSEQ multiplex PCR; TCRdb keeps in-frame clones, though not all of them. The table has roughly 240,000 clones, roughly nine tenths seen once; the top ten hold roughly 1.6%. The specimen was peripheral blood. This sequence originates from a woman aged 60-70 years who had recovered from COVID-19. The V and J genes are TRBV6-4 and TRBJ1-4; tentative D call: TRBD1 (6 bases). CDR3 sequence reads: CKGGPNEKLFF. In DNA, the CDR3 is TGTAAAGGGGGTCCTAATGAAAAACTGTTTTTT.